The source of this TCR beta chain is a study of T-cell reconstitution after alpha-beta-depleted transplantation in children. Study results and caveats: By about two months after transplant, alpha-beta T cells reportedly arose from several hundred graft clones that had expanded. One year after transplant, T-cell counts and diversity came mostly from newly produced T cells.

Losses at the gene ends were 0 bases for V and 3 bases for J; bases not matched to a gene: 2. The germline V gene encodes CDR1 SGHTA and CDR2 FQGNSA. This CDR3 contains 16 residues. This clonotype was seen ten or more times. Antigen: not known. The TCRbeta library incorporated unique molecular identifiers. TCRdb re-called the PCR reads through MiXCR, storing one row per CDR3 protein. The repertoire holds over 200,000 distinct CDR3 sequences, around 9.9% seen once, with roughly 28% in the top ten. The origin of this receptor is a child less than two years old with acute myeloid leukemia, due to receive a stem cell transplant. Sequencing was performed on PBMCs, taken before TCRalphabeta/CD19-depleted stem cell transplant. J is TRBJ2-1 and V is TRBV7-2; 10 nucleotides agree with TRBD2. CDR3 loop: CASSLAASGGYNEQFF. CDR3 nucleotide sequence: TGTGCCAGCAGCTTAGCGGCTAGCGGGGGCTACAATGAGCAGTTCTTC.